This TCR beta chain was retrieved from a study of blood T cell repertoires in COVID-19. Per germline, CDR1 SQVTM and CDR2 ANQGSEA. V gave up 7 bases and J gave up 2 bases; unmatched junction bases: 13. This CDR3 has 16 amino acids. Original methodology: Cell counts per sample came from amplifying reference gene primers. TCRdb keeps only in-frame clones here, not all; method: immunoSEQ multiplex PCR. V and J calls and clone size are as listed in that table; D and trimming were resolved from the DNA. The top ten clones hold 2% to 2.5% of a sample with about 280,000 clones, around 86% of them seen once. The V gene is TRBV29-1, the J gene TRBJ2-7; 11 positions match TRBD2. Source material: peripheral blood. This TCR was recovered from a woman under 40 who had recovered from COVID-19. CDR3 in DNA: TGCAGCGCACGAACGACCGGGACTAGCGGAACCTACGAGCAGTACTTC. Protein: CSARTTGTSGTYEQYF.